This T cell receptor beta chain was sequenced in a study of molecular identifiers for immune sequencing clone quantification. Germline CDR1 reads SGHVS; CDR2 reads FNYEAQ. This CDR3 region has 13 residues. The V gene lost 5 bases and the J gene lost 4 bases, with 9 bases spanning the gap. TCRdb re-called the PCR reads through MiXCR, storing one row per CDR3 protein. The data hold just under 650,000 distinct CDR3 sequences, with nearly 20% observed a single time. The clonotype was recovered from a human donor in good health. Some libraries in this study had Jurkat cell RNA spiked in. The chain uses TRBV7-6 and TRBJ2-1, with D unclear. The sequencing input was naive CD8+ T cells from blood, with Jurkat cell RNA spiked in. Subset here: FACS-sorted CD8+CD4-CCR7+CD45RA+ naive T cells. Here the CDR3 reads CASSPYKYNEQFF. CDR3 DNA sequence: TGTGCCAGCAGCCCCTACAAATACAATGAGCAGTTCTTC.